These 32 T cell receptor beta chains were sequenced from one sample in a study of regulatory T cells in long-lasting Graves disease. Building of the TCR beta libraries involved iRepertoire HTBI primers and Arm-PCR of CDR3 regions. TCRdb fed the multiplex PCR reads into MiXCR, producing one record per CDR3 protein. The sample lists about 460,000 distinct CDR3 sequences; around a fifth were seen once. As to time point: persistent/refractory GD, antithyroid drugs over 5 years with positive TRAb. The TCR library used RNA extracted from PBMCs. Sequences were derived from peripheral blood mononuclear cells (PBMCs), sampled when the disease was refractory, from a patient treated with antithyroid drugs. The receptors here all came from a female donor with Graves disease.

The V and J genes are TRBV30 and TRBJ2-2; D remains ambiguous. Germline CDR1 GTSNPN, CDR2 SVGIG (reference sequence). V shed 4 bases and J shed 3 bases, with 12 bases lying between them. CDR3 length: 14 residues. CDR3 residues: CAWKLGMDTGELFF. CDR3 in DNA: TGTGCCTGGAAGCTGGGAATGGACACCGGGGAGCTGTTTTTT.

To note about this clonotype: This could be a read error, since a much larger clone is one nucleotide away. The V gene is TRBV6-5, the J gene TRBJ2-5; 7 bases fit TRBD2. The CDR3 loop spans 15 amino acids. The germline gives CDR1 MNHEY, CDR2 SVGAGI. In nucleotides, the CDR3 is TGTGCCAGCAGTTTGCTTCGGGAGCGGGGAGAGATCCAGTACTTC. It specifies CASSLLRERGEIQYF.

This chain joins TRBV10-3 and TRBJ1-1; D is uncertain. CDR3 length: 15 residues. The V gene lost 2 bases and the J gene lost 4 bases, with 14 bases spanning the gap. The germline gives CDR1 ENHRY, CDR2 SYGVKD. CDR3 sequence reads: CAISELSNIGTEAFF. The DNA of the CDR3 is TGTGCCATCAGTGAGCTCAGTAACATTGGCACTGAAGCTTTCTTT.

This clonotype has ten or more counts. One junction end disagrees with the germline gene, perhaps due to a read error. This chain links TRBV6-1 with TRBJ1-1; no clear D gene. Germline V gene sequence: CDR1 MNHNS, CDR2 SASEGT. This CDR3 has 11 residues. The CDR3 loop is CASSEAPRAFF. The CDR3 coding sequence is TGTGCCAGCAGCGAAGCCCCGCGCGCTTTCTTT.

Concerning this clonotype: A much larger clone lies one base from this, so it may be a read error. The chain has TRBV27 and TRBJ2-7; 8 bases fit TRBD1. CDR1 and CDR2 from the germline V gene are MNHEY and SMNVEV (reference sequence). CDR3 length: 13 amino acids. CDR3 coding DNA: TGTACCAGCAGTTTCCGGGACAGGACCGAGCAGTACTTC. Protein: CTSSFRDRTEQYF.

CDR3 protein: CASRPGQGIDGYTF. The CDR3 bases are TGCGCCAGTAGACCTGGGCAGGGGATAGACGGCTACACCTTC. V gene TRBV5-1 combines with J gene TRBJ1-2; D is possibly TRBD1 (6 bases). CDR1 is SGHRS and CDR2 is YFSETQ in the germline V gene. V was trimmed by 8 bases and J by 8 bases, leaving 22 bases between them. This CDR3 region has 14 residues.

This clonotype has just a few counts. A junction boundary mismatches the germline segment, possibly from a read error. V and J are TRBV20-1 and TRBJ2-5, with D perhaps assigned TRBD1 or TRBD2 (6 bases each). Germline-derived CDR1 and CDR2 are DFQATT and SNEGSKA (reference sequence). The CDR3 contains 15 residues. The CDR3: CSARGEGGQTRDPVF. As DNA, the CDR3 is TGCAGTGCTAGGGGGGAAGGGGGGCAAACAAGAGACCCAGTGTTC.

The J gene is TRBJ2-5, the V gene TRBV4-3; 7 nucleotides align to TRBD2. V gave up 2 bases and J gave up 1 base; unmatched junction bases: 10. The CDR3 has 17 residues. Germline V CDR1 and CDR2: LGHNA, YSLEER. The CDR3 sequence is CASSQRSGGGVQETQYF. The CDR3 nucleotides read TGCGCCAGCAGCCAAAGGTCGGGAGGAGGGGTCCAAGAGACCCAGTACTTC.

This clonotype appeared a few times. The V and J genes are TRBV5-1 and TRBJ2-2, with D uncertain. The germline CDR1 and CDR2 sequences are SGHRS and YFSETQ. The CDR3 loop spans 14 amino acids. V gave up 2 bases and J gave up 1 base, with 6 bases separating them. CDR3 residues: CASSFLGNTGELFF. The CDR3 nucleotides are TGCGCCAGCAGCTTTTTAGGGAACACCGGGGAGCTGTTTTTT.

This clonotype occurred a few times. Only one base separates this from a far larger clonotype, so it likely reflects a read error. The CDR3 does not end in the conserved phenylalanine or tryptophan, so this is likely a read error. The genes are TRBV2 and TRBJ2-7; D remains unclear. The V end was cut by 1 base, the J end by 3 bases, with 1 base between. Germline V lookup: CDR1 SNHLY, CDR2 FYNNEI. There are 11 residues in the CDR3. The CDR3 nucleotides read TGTGCCAGCAGTGAAGTCTACGAGCAGTACCTC. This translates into CASSEVYEQYL.

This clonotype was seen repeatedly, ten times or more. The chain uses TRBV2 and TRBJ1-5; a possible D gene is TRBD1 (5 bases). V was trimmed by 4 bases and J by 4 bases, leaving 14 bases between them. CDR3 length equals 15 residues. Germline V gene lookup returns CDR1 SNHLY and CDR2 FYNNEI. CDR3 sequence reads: CASSGWGGNNQPQHF. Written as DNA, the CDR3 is TGTGCCAGCAGTGGTTGGGGGGGGAATAATCAGCCCCAGCATTTT.

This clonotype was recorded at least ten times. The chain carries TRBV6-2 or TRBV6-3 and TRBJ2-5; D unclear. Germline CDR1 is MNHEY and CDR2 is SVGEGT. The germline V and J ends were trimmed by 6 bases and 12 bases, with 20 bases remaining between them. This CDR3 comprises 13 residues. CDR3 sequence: CASRHGISNPEYF. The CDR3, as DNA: TGTGCCAGCAGACATGGGATCTCAAACCCGGAGTACTTC.

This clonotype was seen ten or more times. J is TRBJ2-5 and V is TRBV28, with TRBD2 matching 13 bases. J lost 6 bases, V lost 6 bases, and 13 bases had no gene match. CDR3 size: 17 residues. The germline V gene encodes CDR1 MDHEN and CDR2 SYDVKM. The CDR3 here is CASSPPGLAGPWKTQYF. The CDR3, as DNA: TGTGCCAGCAGCCCACCGGGACTAGCGGGACCATGGAAGACCCAGTACTTC.

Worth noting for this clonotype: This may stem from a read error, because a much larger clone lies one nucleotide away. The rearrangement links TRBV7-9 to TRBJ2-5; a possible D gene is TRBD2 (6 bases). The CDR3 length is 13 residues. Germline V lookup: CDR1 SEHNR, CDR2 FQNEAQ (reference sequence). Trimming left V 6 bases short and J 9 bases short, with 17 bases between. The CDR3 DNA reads TGTGCCAGCAGGACCTGGCTTGGGGAGGCCCAGTACTTC. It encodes CASRTWLGEAQYF.

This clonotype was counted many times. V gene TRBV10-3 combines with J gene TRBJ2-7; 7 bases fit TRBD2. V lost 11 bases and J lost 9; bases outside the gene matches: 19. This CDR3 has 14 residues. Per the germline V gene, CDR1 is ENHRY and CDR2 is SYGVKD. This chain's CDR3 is CAVKIGLDQSTQYF. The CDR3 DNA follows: TGTGCCGTAAAGATTGGACTAGACCAATCGACGCAGTACTTC.

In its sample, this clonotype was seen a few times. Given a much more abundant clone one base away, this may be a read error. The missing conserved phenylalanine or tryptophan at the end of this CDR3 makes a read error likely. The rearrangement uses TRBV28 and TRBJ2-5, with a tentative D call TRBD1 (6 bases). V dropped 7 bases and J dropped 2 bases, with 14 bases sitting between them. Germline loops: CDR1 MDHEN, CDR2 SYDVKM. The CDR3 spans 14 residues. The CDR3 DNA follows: TGTGCCAGCATACCGGGACATAAACAAGAGACCCAGTACCTC. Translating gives CASIPGHKQETQYL.

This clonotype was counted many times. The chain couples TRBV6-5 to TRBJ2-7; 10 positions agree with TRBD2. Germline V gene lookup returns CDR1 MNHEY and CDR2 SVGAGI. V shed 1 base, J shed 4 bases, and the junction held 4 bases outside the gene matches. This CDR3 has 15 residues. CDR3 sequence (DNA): TGTGCCAGCAGTTACTATACTAGCGGGAAATACGAGCAGTACTTC. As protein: CASSYYTSGKYEQYF.

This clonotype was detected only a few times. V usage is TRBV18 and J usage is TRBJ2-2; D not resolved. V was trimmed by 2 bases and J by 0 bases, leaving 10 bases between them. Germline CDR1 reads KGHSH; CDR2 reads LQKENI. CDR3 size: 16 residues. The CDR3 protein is CASSPAPSANTGELFF. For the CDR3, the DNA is TGTGCCAGCTCACCAGCCCCGAGTGCGAACACCGGGGAGCTGTTTTTT.

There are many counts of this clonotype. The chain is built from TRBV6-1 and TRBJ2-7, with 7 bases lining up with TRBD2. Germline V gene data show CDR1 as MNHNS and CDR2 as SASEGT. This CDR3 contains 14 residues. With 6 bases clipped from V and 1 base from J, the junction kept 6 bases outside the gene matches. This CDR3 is CASSSSAGSYEQYF. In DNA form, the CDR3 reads TGTGCCAGCAGCTCCTCAGCGGGGTCCTACGAGCAGTACTTC.

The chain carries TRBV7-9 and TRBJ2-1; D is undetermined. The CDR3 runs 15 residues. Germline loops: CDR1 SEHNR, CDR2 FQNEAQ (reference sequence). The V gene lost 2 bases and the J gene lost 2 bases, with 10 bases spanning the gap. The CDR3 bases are TGTGCCAGCAGCTTAACCCGGGCGCCCTACAATGAGCAGTTCTTC. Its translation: CASSLTRAPYNEQFF.

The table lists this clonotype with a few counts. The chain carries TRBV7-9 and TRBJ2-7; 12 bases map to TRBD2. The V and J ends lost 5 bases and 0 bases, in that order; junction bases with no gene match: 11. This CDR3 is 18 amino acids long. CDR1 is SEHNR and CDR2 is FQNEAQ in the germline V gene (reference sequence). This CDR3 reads CASSQGLAGPAASYEQYF. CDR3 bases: TGTGCCAGCAGCCAAGGACTAGCGGGACCCGCCGCCTCCTACGAGCAGTACTTC.

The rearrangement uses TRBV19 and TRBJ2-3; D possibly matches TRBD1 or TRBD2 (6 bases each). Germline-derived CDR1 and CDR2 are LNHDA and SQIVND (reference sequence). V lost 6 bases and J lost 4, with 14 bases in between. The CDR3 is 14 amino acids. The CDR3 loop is CASSGGFLPDTQYF. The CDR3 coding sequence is TGTGCCAGTAGCGGGGGCTTCCTCCCAGATACGCAGTATTTT.

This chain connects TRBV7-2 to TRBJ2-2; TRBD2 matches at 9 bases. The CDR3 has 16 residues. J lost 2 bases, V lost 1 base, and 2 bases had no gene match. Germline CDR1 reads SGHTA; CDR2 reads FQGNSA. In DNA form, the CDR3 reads TGTGCCAGCAGCTTAGGGACTAGCGCAAACACCGGGGAGCTGTTTTTT. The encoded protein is CASSLGTSANTGELFF.

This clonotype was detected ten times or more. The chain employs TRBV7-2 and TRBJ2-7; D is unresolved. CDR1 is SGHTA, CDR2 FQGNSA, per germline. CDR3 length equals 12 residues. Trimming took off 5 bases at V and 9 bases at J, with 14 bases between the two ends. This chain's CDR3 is CASSIEEGGQYF. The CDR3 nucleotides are TGTGCCAGCAGCATCGAAGAAGGCGGGCAGTACTTC.

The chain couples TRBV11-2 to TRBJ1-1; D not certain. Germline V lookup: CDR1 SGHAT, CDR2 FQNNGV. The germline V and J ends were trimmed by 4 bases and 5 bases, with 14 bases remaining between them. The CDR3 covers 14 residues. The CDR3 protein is CASSSGSLVTEAFF. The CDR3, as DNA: TGTGCCAGCAGCTCCGGCTCCCTGGTAACTGAAGCTTTCTTT. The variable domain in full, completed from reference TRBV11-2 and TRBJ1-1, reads EAGVAQSPRYKIIEKRQSVAFWCNPISGHATLYWYQQILGQGPKLLIQFQNNGVVDDSQLPKDRFSAERLKGVDSTLKIQPAKLEDSAVYLCASSSGSLVTEAFFGQGTRLTVV.

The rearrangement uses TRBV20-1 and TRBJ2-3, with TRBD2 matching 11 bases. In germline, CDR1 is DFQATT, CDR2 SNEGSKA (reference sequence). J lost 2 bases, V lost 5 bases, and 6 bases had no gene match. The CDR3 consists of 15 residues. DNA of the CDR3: TGCAGTGCTTTATTAGCGGGAGGGCCCACAGATACGCAGTATTTT. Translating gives CSALLAGGPTDTQYF.

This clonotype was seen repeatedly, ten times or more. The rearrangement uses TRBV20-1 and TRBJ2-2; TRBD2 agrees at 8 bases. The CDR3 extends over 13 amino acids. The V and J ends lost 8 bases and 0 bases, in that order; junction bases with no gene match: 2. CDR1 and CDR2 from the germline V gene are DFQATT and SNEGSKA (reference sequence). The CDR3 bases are TGCAGTCTCGGGGGGGCGAACACCGGGGAGCTGTTTTTT. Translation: CSLGGANTGELFF.

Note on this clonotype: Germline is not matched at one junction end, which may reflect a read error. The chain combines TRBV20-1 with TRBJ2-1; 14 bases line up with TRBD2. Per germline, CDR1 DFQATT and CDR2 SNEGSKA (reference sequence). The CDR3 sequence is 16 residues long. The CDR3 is CSARGTSGSSGNEQFF. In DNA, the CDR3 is TGCAGTGCCAGAGGGACTAGCGGGAGTTCGGGGAATGAGCAGTTCTTC.

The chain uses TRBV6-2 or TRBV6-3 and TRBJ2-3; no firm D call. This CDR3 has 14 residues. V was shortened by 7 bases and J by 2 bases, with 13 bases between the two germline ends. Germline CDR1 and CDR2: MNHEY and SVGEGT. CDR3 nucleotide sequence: TGTGCCAGCATTGCGATCTCCTCCACAGATACGCAGTATTTT. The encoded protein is CASIAISSTDTQYF.

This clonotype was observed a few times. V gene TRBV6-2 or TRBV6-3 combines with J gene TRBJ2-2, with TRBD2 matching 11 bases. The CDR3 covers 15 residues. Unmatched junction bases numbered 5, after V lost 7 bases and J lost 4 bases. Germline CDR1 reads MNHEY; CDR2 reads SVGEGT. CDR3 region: CASNLAGGSTGELFF. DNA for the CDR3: TGTGCCAGCAATTTAGCGGGGGGGAGCACCGGGGAGCTGTTTTTT.

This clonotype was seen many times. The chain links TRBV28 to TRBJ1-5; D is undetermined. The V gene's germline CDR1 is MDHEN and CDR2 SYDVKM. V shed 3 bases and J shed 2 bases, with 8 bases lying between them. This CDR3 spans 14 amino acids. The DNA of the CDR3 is TGTGCCAGCAGTTTTAGGCAGGGCAATCAGCCCCAGCATTTT. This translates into CASSFRQGNQPQHF.

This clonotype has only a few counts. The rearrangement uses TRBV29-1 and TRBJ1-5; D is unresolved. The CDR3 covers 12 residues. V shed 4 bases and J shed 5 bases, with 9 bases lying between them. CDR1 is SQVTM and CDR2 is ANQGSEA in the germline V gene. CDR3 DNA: TGCAGCGTTGGGGAGGGAGATCAGCCCCAGCATTTT. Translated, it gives CSVGEGDQPQHF.